What follows is one T cell receptor (beta chain) and its context. Its antigen is as yet unknown. The CDR3 covers 10 residues. CDR1 is SQVTM and CDR2 is ANQGSEA in the germline V gene. The V and J ends lost 6 bases and 5 bases respectively, with 7 bases between them. TCR alpha and TCR beta cDNA libraries carrying sample barcodes and UMIs came from 5'RACE with constant-segment primers. TCRdb processed the 5' RACE reads anew with MiXCR; each CDR3 protein has one entry. Of approximately 350,000 distinct CDR3 sequences in the sample, approximately 14% are singletons; the top ten hold 22%. These data are taken from a study of T-cell memory formation after mild COVID-19. Study-level points and caveats: The study found contracting CD4+ clones mainly in CM and EM and contracting CD8+ clones in EMRA.

The J gene is TRBJ2-5, the V gene TRBV29-1, with D maybe TRBD1 (5 bases). Sequenced sample: PBMCs or a T cell subset sorted from them (not recorded which). The source of this sequence is a man younger than 30 who had mild COVID-19 (a few samples of this study predate the infection). Cell type and time point are not known. The CDR3 region is CSVGVETQYF. As DNA, the CDR3 is TGCAGCGTAGGGGTGGAGACCCAGTACTTC.